Below are 32 T cell receptor beta chains sequenced from a single sample in a study of blood T cell repertoires in COVID-19. Repertoires were generated with immunoSEQ multiplex PCR, while TCRdb's copy carries only in-frame clones and drops some. Of about 200,000 clones in the sample, roughly 77% were seen once. The sequenced sample was peripheral blood. These receptors were obtained from a woman in her forties with COVID-19, enrolled during active disease.

The chain carries TRBV11-2 and TRBJ2-3; 8 nucleotides agree with TRBD2. The CDR3 sequence is 17 residues long. After removal of 1 base from V and 3 bases from J, the junction contained 9 bases not matched to a gene. CDR1 and CDR2 from the germline V gene are SGHAT and FQNNGV. The CDR3 DNA sequence: TGTGCCAGCAGCTTAGGGGTTAGCGGGACGGTGACAGATACGCAGTATTTT. Its translation: CASSLGVSGTVTDTQYF.

The gene calls are TRBV7-3 and TRBJ2-1; 11 nucleotides align to TRBD1. The CDR3 consists of 15 residues. Trimming at V came to 0 bases and at J to 7 bases, leaving 2 bases not matched to a gene. Germline V gene data show CDR1 as SGHTA and CDR2 as FQGTGA. The CDR3 region has the DNA TGTGCCAGCAGCTTAACGGGGGACAGGGGGAATGAGCAGTTCTTC. Its translation: CASSLTGDRGNEQFF.

The CDR3 DNA is TGTGCCAGCAGCGCCCGGCGGCTAGCGGGGGGGCAAGACACCGGGGAGCTGTTTTTT. Translating gives CASSARRLAGGQDTGELFF. V is TRBV9 and J is TRBJ2-2; 12 bases align to TRBD2. This CDR3 contains 19 residues. The germline V gene has CDR1 SGDLS and CDR2 YYNGEE. After removal of 3 bases from V and 3 bases from J, the junction contained 12 bases not matched to a gene. Variable domain in full (rest from reference TRBV9 and TRBJ2-2): DSGVTQTPKHLITATGQRVTLRCSPRSGDLSVYWYQQSLDQGLQFLIQYYNGEERAKGNILERFSAQQFPDLHSELNLSSLELGDSALYFCASSARRLAGGQDTGELFFGEGSRLTVL.

Only one count was recorded for this clone. V and J are TRBV29-1 and TRBJ2-3, with 7 bases that match TRBD2. The junction had 7 bases not matched to a gene; V was cut back by 0 bases and J by 4 bases. The CDR3 extends over 15 amino acids. Per germline, CDR1 SQVTM and CDR2 ANQGSEA. CDR3 in amino acids: CSVEERAGRPDTQYF. CDR3 sequence (DNA): TGCAGCGTTGAAGAGCGAGCGGGGCGCCCAGATACGCAGTATTTT.

The J gene is TRBJ2-1, the V gene TRBV3-1 (or the pseudogene TRBV3-2), with 7 bases lining up with TRBD2. V lost 1 base and J lost 5; bases outside the gene matches: 8. This CDR3 comprises 16 residues. The V gene's germline CDR1 is LGHDT and CDR2 YNNKEL (reference sequence). CDR3: CASSQGWPAGNNEQFF. Here the CDR3 DNA reads TGTGCCAGCAGCCAAGGTTGGCCAGCGGGGAACAATGAGCAGTTCTTC.

The chain couples TRBV15 to TRBJ1-4, with TRBD1 identical over 9 bases. This CDR3 is built from 15 residues. Unmatched junction bases numbered 5, after V lost 4 bases and J lost 5 bases. Germline V gene lookup returns CDR1 LNHNV and CDR2 YYDKDF (reference sequence). The CDR3 nucleotides read TGTGCCACCAGCAAATCCGGGACAGGGAATGAAAAACTGTTTTTT. Its translation: CATSKSGTGNEKLFF.

The chain joins TRBV9 to TRBJ2-5; TRBD2 is a possible D gene (6 bases). CDR3 length equals 14 residues. Between the trimmed V and J ends, which lost 0 bases and 5 bases, there was a span of 11 bases. Germline V lookup: CDR1 SGDLS, CDR2 YYNGEE. The CDR3, as DNA: TGTGCCAGCAGCGTAGACCCGGGGGTGGAGACCCAGTACTTC. Protein sequence: CASSVDPGVETQYF.

This rearrangement joins TRBV10-3 to TRBJ2-2, with D perhaps matching TRBD2 (5 bases). Trimming took off 0 bases at V and 3 bases at J, with 8 bases between the two ends. Germline V gives CDR1 ENHRY, CDR2 SYGVKD. CDR3 length: 15 residues. CDR3 in amino acids: CAISESTRDTGELFF. Here the CDR3 DNA reads TGTGCCATCAGTGAGTCGACGCGGGACACCGGGGAGCTGTTTTTT.

This chain connects TRBV2 to TRBJ1-1, with 7 bases matching TRBD1. V gave up 10 bases and J gave up 1 base; unmatched junction bases: 6. The V gene's germline CDR1 is SNHLY and CDR2 FYNNEI. The CDR3 totals 13 residues. CDR3 bases: TGTGCCACGACTCGACAGGGGAACACTGAAGCTTTCTTT. It specifies CATTRQGNTEAFF.

The CDR3 region is CASSLTTGSLHEQYF. CDR3 in DNA: TGTGCCAGCAGTCTTACGACAGGATCCCTCCACGAGCAGTACTTC. The V gene is TRBV9, the J gene TRBJ2-7, with TRBD1 as a possible D gene (6 bases). V was pared by 5 bases and J by 5 bases, with 20 bases between. The CDR3 contains 15 residues. Per the germline V gene, CDR1 is SGDLS and CDR2 is YYNGEE.

The gene calls are TRBV12-3 or TRBV12-4 and TRBJ2-7, with D possibly matching TRBD1 (6 bases). Trimming cost V 7 bases and J 0 bases, with 10 bases left between them. This CDR3 has 13 amino acids. The chain's CDR3 is CASTPGHSYEQYF. As DNA, the CDR3 is TGTGCCAGCACCCCGGGACACTCCTACGAGCAGTACTTC.

The V and J genes are TRBV30 and TRBJ2-1, with TRBD2 as a possible D gene (7 bases). CDR1 is GTSNPN, CDR2 SVGIG, per germline (reference sequence). CDR3 length: 15 residues. Between the trimmed V and J ends, which lost 3 bases and 3 bases, there was a span of 15 bases. Here the CDR3 reads CAWRSGGAIYNEQFF. CDR3 sequence (DNA): TGTGCCTGGAGATCTGGGGGGGCCATCTACAATGAGCAGTTCTTC.

The CDR3 DNA reads as TGTGCCAGCAGTAGACAGATTAGCAATCAGCCCCAGCATTTT. Protein: CASSRQISNQPQHF. This chain uses TRBV2 with TRBJ1-5; TRBD1 might be the D (5 bases). Germline assignment: CDR1 SNHLY and CDR2 FYNNEI. V was trimmed by 5 bases and J by 0 bases, leaving 8 bases between them. This CDR3 has 14 amino acids.

This clone was seen more than once but under ten times. This rearrangement joins TRBV7-8 to TRBJ1-2, with 9 nucleotides matching TRBD1. With V trimmed by 4 bases and J by 4 bases, 22 bases remained unmatched. CDR3 length: 20 amino acids. Germline V gene data show CDR1 as SGHVS and CDR2 as FQNEAQ. The CDR3 sequence is CASSSGTANIVGTGIYGYTF. In nucleotides, the CDR3 is TGTGCCAGCAGCTCCGGGACAGCCAACATTGTGGGGACAGGGATCTATGGCTACACCTTC.

The chain carries TRBV5-1 and TRBJ2-1; maybe TRBD2 (6 bases). Trimming cost V 3 bases and J 13 bases, with 17 bases left between them. This CDR3 spans 13 amino acids. Looked up from germline, CDR1 is SGHRS and CDR2 is YFSETQ. The CDR3 here is CASSSASEWSQFF. DNA for the CDR3: TGCGCCAGCAGCTCAGCTAGCGAATGGTCCCAGTTCTTC.

This clone was counted once. The chain uses TRBV2 and TRBJ2-2, with D perhaps TRBD1 (5 bases). Trimming left V 3 bases short and J 5 bases short, with 10 bases between. CDR3 size: 14 residues. The V gene's germline CDR1 is SNHLY and CDR2 FYNNEI. CDR3 bases: TGTGCCAGCAGTGAGCAGGGTCTGACCGGGGAGCTGTTTTTT. This sequence encodes CASSEQGLTGELFF.

The chain is built from TRBV9 and TRBJ2-2; 9 nucleotides match TRBD1. The CDR3 covers 15 residues. Germline V gene sequence: CDR1 SGDLS, CDR2 YYNGEE. The J segment lost 5 bases and the V segment lost 4 bases, leaving 6 bases of the junction unmatched. The CDR3 bases are TGTGCCAGCAGCCCCTACAGGGGGCGAACCGGGGAGCTGTTTTTT. This gives the protein CASSPYRGRTGELFF.

The genes are TRBV6-6 and TRBJ2-7, with 10 positions matching TRBD2. This CDR3 comprises 14 residues. Germline CDR1 reads MNHNY; CDR2 reads SVGAGI (reference sequence). Germline trimming cut 2 bases from V and 2 bases from J; bases unmatched to any gene: 0. This CDR3 is CASSYGTSAYEQYF. The CDR3 coding sequence is TGTGCCAGCAGTTACGGGACTAGCGCCTACGAGCAGTACTTC.

V usage is TRBV19 and J usage is TRBJ2-5; D gene ambiguous. The CDR3 spans 14 residues. Germline loops: CDR1 LNHDA, CDR2 SQIVND (reference sequence). Trimming took 5 bases from V and 2 from J, leaving 12 bases between them. The CDR3 coding sequence is TGTGCCAGTAGTGAGCAGGCCTTGCAAGAGACCCAGTACTTC. Its protein is CASSEQALQETQYF.

This clone has a single count. This rearrangement joins TRBV30 to TRBJ2-3; 10 bases line up with TRBD2. Germline-derived CDR1 and CDR2 are GTSNPN and SVGIG (reference sequence). V trimming: 2 bases; J trimming: 4 bases; junction bases outside the gene matches: 12. CDR3 size: 17 residues. This CDR3 is CAWSRGASGGLADTQYF. CDR3 coding DNA: TGTGCCTGGAGTCGGGGGGCTAGCGGGGGTTTGGCAGATACGCAGTATTTT. The full variable domain, rest sourced from reference TRBV30 and TRBJ2-3, is SQTIHQWPATLVQPVGSPLSLECTVEGTSNPNLYWYRQAAGRGLQLLFYSVGIGQISSEVPQNLSASRPQDRQFILSSKKLLLSDSGFYLCAWSRGASGGLADTQYFGPGTRLTVL.

V usage is TRBV30 and J usage is TRBJ2-3; possibly TRBD1 for D (5 bases). V shed 5 bases and J shed 0 bases, with 6 bases lying between them. Germline CDR1 and CDR2: GTSNPN and SVGIG (reference sequence). This CDR3 comprises 12 residues. The CDR3 DNA is TGTGCCTGGGGGGCTAGCACAGATACGCAGTATTTT. This codes for CAWGASTDTQYF.

The chain uses TRBV9 and TRBJ1-3, with 9 bases that match TRBD1. Germline assignment: CDR1 SGDLS and CDR2 YYNGEE. This CDR3 is built from 18 residues. Trimming took 6 bases from V and 1 from J; bases not matched to a gene: 14. The DNA of the CDR3 is TGTGCCAGCAACGGCAAACCGGGACAGGGCATTTCTGGAAACACCATATATTTT. Protein product: CASNGKPGQGISGNTIYF.

This clone came up a few times. The chain recombines TRBV2 with TRBJ1-2; 12 nucleotides match TRBD1. The ends lost 7 bases at V and 3 bases at J; junction bases unmatched: 9. The CDR3 runs 16 residues. The V gene's germline CDR1 is SNHLY and CDR2 FYNNEI. DNA for the CDR3: TGTGCCAGCAAACCCGGGACAGGGGGCGTTTACTATGGCTACACCTTC. Amino acid sequence: CASKPGTGGVYYGYTF. Full variable domain (missing parts from reference TRBV2 and TRBJ1-2): EPEVTQTPSHQVTQMGQEVILRCVPISNHLYFYWYRQILGQKVEFLVSFYNNEISEKSEIFDDQFSVERPDGSNFTLKIRSTKLEDSAMYFCASKPGTGGVYYGYTFGSGTRLTVV.

The gene calls are TRBV10-3 and TRBJ1-1; TRBD1 agrees at 9 bases. The CDR3 runs to 14 residues. V lost 6 bases to trimming and J lost 5 bases; unmatched junction nucleotides: 7. Per germline, CDR1 ENHRY and CDR2 SYGVKD. The CDR3 nucleotides read TGTGCCATCAGGGGGGACAGGGCAAGGACTGAAGCTTTCTTT. Protein: CAIRGDRARTEAFF.

The rearrangement links TRBV4-1 to TRBJ1-5; D unresolved. Germline-derived CDR1 and CDR2 are MGHRA and YSYEKL. The CDR3 runs 19 residues. V was trimmed by 0 bases and J by 0 bases, leaving 18 bases between them. CDR3 sequence (DNA): TGCGCCAGCAGCCAAGATCCTCCGGGTGCAAAATATAGCAATCAGCCCCAGCATTTT. Residues: CASSQDPPGAKYSNQPQHF.

The chain carries TRBV18 and TRBJ2-7; 11 positions agree with TRBD1. The CDR3 extends over 15 amino acids. The V gene end was trimmed by 3 bases and the J gene end by 3 bases; junction bases not matched to a gene: 4. Germline V CDR1 and CDR2: KGHSH, LQKENI. The CDR3 DNA is TGTGCCAGCTCACCTCTCGGGACAGGGGGCTACGAGCAGTACTTC. Its protein is CASSPLGTGGYEQYF.

This sequence joins TRBV10-3 and TRBJ2-1; D is ambiguous. Germline values: CDR1 ENHRY, CDR2 SYGVKD. The V end lost 0 bases, the J end lost 7 bases, and 7 bases lay between the germline ends. The CDR3 is 13 residues long. The CDR3 DNA reads as TGTGCCATCAGTGAGTCTTACTTTAATGAGCAGTTCTTC. Translated: CAISESYFNEQFF.

This chain links TRBV5-1 with TRBJ2-6; the D is unclear. CDR1 and CDR2 from the germline V gene are SGHRS and YFSETQ. The CDR3 has 17 amino acids. V lost 4 bases to trimming and J lost 1 base, with 15 bases between them. The CDR3 DNA reads TGCGCCAGCAGCGGTGTCTTGAGATTGTCTGGGGCCAACGTCCTGACTTTC. Its protein is CASSGVLRLSGANVLTF.

V usage is TRBV18 and J usage is TRBJ2-1; 8 bases align to TRBD2. V was clipped by 7 bases and J by 1 base; unmatched bases: 6. This CDR3 is 15 amino acids long. The germline CDR1 and CDR2 sequences are KGHSH and LQKENI. Written as DNA, the CDR3 is TGTGCCAGCTGTCCGACGGGAGGGTCCTACAATGAGCAGTTCTTC. This translates into CASCPTGGSYNEQFF. The full variable domain, completed using reference TRBV18 and TRBJ2-1, is NAGVMQNPRHLVRRRGQEARLRCSPMKGHSHVYWYRQLPEEGLKFMVYLQKENIIDESGMPKERFSAEFPKEGPSILRIQQVVRGDSAAYFCASCPTGGSYNEQFFGPGTRLTVL.

The gene calls are TRBV18 and TRBJ2-1; 13 nucleotides agree with TRBD2. The germline V gene has CDR1 KGHSH and CDR2 LQKENI. V shed 6 bases, J shed 7 bases, and the junction held 15 bases outside the gene matches. The CDR3 has 18 residues. CDR3 amino acids: CASSRGTSGNVAMNEQFF. DNA for the CDR3: TGTGCCAGCTCTCGCGGGACTAGCGGGAACGTTGCAATGAATGAGCAGTTCTTC. Using reference TRBV18 and TRBJ2-1 for the parts outside the CDR3, the full variable domain is NAGVMQNPRHLVRRRGQEARLRCSPMKGHSHVYWYRQLPEEGLKFMVYLQKENIIDESGMPKERFSAEFPKEGPSILRIQQVVRGDSAAYFCASSRGTSGNVAMNEQFFGPGTRLTVL.

The chain combines TRBV7-3 with TRBJ2-1; 7 positions match TRBD1. CDR3 length: 16 amino acids. V was pared by 6 bases and J by 4 bases, with 12 bases of the junction left unmatched. Germline-derived CDR1 and CDR2 are SGHTA and FQGTGA. Written as DNA, the CDR3 is TGTGCCAGCAGTCCCCTCGCCGGGACAGATTACAATGAGCAGTTCTTC. It is translated as CASSPLAGTDYNEQFF. The full variable domain, in which reference TRBV7-3 and TRBJ2-1 provide the parts outside the CDR3, is GAGVSQTPSNKVTEKGKYVELRCDPISGHTALYWYRQSLGQGPEFLIYFQGTGAADDSGLPNDRFFAVRPEGSVSTLKIQRTERGDSAVYLCASSPLAGTDYNEQFFGPGTRLTVL.

The chain has TRBV9 and TRBJ2-3; 8 nucleotides agree with TRBD2. This CDR3 is 16 amino acids long. J gave up 1 base and V 0 bases, and 4 bases lay outside the gene matches. The germline V gene encodes CDR1 SGDLS and CDR2 YYNGEE. The CDR3 here is CASSVVSGARTDTQYF. CDR3 sequence (DNA): TGTGCCAGCAGCGTAGTTAGCGGGGCCCGCACAGATACGCAGTATTTT.